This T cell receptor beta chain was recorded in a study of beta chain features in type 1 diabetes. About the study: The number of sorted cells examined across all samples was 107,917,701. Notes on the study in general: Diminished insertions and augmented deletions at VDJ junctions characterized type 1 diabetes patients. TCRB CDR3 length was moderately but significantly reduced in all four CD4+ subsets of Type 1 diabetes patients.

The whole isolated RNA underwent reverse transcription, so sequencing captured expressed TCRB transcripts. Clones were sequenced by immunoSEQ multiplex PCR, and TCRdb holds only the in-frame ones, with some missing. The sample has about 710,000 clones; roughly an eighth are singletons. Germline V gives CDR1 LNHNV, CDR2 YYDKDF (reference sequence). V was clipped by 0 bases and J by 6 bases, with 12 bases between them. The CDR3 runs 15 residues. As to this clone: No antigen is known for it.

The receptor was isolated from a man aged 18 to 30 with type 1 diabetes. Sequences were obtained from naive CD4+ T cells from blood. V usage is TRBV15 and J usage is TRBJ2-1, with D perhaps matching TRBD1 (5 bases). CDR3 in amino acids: CATSRDWGAGNEQFF. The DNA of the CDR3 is TGTGCCACCAGCAGAGATTGGGGCGCTGGCAATGAGCAGTTCTTC.